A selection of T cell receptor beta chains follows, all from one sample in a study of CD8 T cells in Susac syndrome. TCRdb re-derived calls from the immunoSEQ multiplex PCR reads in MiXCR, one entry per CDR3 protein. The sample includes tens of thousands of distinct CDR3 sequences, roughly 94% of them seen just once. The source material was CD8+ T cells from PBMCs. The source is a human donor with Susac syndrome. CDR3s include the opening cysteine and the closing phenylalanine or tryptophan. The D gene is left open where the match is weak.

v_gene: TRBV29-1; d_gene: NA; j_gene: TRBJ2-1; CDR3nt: TGCAGCGTCGAGGAAGGGGGGGTGGGGAACAATGAGCAGTTCTTC; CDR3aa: CSVEEGGVGNNEQFF
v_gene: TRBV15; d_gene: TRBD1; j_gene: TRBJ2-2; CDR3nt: TGTGCCACCAGCATTTTGACAGGGACCGAGAACACCGGGGAGCTGTTTTTT; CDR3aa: CATSILTGTENTGELFF
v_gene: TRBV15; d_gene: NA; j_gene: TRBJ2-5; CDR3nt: TGTGCCACCAGCAGAGTTGCGGGCCTCCAAGAGACCCAGTACTTC; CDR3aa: CATSRVAGLQETQYF
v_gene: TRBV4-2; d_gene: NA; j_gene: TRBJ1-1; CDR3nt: TGTGCCAGCGTAACAATCGGGAGCACTGAAGCTTTCTTT; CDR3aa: CASVTIGSTEAFF
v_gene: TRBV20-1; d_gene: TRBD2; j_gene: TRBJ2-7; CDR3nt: TGCAGTGCTAGGCTAGCGGGTTCCTACGAGCAGTACTTC; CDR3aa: CSARLAGSYEQYF
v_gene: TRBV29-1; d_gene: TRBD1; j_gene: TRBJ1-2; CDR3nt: TGCAGCGTTGTGGAGGGACAGAACTATGGCTACACCTTC; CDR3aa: CSVVEGQNYGYTF
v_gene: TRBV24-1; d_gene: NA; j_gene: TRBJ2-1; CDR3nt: TGTGCCACCAGTGATTTGCGAACAGAGAGAAACAATGAGCAGTTCTTC; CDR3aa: CATSDLRTERNNEQFF
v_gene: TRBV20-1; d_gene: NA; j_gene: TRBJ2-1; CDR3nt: TGCAGTGCTAGTCGCGACAATGAGCAGTTCTTC; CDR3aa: CSASRDNEQFF
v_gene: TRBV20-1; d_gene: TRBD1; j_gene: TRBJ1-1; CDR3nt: TGCAGTGCTAGAGCAGTGGACAGGGGTTGGAACACTGAAGCTTTCTTT; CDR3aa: CSARAVDRGWNTEAFF
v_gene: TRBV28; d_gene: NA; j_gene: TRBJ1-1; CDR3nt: TGTGCCAGCAGTTGGAGGTCCCCCAGGGAGACTGAAGCTTTCTTT; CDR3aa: CASSWRSPRETEAFF
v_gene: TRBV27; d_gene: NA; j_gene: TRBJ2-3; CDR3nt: TGTGCCAGCAGTACCAGGGAAAGCACAGATACGCAGTATTTT; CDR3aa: CASSTRESTDTQYF
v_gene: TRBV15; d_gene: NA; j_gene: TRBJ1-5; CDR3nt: TGTGCCACCAGGGGCAGGAGTAGCAATCAGCCCCAGCATTTT; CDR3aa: CATRGRSSNQPQHF
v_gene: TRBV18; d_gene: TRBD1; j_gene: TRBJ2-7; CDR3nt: TGTGCCAGCTCACCCACCGGGACAGGTTACGAGCAGTACTTC; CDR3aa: CASSPTGTGYEQYF
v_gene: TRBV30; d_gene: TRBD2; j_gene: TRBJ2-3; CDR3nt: TGTGCCTGGAGCCTAGCGGGATCCTACGATACGCAGTATTTT; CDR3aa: CAWSLAGSYDTQYF
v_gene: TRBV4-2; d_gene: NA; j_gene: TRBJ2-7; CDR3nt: TGTGCCAGCAGCCAAGAATGGGGACAATCCTACGAGCAGTACTTC; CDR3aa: CASSQEWGQSYEQYF
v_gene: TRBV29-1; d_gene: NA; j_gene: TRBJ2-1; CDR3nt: TGCAGCGTTGAAGCTCCGGACAGACGTGAGCAGTTCTTC; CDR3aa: CSVEAPDRREQFF
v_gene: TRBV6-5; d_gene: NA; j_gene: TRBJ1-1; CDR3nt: TGTGCCAGCAGTTACGACGGTGCTGAAGCTTTCTTT; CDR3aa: CASSYDGAEAFF
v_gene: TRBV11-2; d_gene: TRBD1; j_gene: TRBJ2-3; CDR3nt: TGTGCCAGCAGCTCCCATCGGGACAGGACCTCGGATACGCAGTATTTT; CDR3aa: CASSSHRDRTSDTQYF
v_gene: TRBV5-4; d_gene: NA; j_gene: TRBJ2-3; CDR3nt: TGTGCCAGCAGCTTGTGGGGCGGGAGCCCCCGAGGGGGAACAGATACGCAGTATTTT; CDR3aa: CASSLWGGSPRGGTDTQYF
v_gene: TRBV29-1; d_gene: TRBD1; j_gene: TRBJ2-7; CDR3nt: TGCAGCGTTATTACCGGGACAGCCTACGAGCAGTACTTC; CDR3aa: CSVITGTAYEQYF
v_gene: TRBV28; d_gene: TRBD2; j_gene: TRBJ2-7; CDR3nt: TGTGCCAGCAGTTTACGGCTAGCGGGAGTTTATCACGAGCAGTACTTC; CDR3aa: CASSLRLAGVYHEQYF
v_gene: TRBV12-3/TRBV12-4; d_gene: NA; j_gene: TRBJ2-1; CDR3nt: TGTGCCAGCAGTTCGGGCCTCCGCCGCAATGAGCAGTTCTTC; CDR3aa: CASSSGLRRNEQFF
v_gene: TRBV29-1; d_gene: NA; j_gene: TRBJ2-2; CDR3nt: TGCAGCGTTGAAGATCTTAGGGGCGCGGGGGAGCTGTTTTTT; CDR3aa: CSVEDLRGAGELFF
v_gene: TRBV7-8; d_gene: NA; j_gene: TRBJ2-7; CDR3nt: TGTGCCAGCAGCTGGGCGGCCTTAACTCACAAGGACGAGCAGTACTTC; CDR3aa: CASSWAALTHKDEQYF
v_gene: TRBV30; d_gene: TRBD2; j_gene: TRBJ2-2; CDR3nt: TGTGCCTGGAGTCGTCTAGCGGGAGTCTTCACCGGGGAGCTGTTTTTT; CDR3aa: CAWSRLAGVFTGELFF
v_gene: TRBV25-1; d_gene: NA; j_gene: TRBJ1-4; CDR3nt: TGTGCCAGCAGTTGGACCCTGGGGGAAAAACTGTTTTTT; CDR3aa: CASSWTLGEKLFF
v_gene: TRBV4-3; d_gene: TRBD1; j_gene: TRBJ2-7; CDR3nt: TGCGCCAGCAGCCTAGGGACAGGGCTCTTCGAGCAGTACTTC; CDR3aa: CASSLGTGLFEQYF
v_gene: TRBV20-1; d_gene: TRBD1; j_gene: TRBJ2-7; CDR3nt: TGCAGTGCTAGAGATCGGGACAGGAGCTCCTACGAGCAGTACTTC; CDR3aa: CSARDRDRSSYEQYF